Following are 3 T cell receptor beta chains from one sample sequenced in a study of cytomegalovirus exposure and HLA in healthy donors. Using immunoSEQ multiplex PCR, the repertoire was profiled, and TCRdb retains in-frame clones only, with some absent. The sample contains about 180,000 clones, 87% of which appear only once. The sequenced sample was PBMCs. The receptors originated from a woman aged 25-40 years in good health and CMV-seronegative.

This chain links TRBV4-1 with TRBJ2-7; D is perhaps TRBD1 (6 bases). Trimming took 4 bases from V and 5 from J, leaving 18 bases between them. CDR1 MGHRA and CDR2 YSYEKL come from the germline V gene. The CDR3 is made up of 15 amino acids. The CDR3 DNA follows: TGCGCCAGCAGCCGCCGACAGGATACTTTGGACGAGCAGTACTTC. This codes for CASSRRQDTLDEQYF.

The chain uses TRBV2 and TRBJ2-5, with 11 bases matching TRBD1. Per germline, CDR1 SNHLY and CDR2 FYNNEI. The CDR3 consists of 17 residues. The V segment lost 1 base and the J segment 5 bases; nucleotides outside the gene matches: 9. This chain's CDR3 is CASSEVGGQGAFETQYF. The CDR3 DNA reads TGTGCCAGCAGTGAAGTTGGCGGACAGGGGGCGTTTGAGACCCAGTACTTC.

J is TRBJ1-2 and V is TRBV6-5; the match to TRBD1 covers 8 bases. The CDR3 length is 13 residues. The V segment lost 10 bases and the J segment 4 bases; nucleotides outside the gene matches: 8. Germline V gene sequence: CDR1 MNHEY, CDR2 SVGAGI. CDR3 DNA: TGTGCCACACGACGGACAGGGAGCTATGGCTACACCTTC. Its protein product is CATRRTGSYGYTF.